This TCR beta chain was documented in a study of blood T cell repertoires in COVID-19. Study background: Spain, Italy and the United States supplied samples that represented acute and convalescent COVID-19. The cDNA or gDNA used as material had been derived from T cells, B-cell-depleted T cells, or PBMCs.

V was clipped by 4 bases and J by 4 bases; unmatched bases: 2. This CDR3 is 14 amino acids long. Germline V gives CDR1 LNHDA, CDR2 SQIVND (reference sequence). In the authors' workflow: The assay estimated nucleated cells by amplifying reference gene primers. Only in-frame clones appear in the TCRdb table, and some are missing; sequencing was by immunoSEQ multiplex PCR. V, J and clone size are those of that table, while D and trimming were read from the DNA. The data contain approximately 100,000 clones, around 87% of them singletons. Sequencing was performed on peripheral blood. This chain joins TRBV19 and TRBJ1-4, with 8 bases lining up with TRBD1. The sequence derives from a woman between 25 and 40 years old with acute or convalescent COVID-19. CDR3 DNA: TGTGCCAGTAGTAAGGGACAGGTTAATGAAAAACTGTTTTTT. Protein product: CASSKGQVNEKLFF.